This T cell receptor beta chain was recovered during a study of T cell responses to AZD1222 COVID-19 vaccine. The CDR3 runs to 17 residues. Assay: immunoSEQ multiplex PCR; the TCRdb copy retains only in-frame clones and omits some. The sample lists over 130,000 clones, 90% to 95% occurring once. Study observations and caveats: Unmutated variant regions are reportedly targeted by nearly half of spike-specific TCRs. Donors were mostly white British, more females; clonal diversity possibly underestimated.

Details on this clone: Antigen: not known.

The TCR sequence derives from an adult who received the AZD1222 COVID-19 vaccine. This chain uses TRBV1 with TRBJ2-1; TRBD2, the table's D call, was not compared with the DNA. TRBV1 is noted as a pseudogene. Specimen: peripheral blood, collected 28 days after the second AZD1222 dose. CDR3 sequence: CTSSQVRVGRGYNEQFF. The DNA for the CDR3 is TGCACCAGCAGCCAAGTCAGGGTCGGGAGAGGGTACAATGAGCAGTTCTTC.